This T cell receptor beta chain stems from a study of PD-1 blockade in classical Hodgkin lymphoma (TCRdb year 2020). Background for the entire study: Nivolumab dosing was 3 mg/kg intravenously every 2 weeks, continuing until either disease progression or unacceptable toxicity. The study used TCR beta sequencing and CyTOF to define a peripheral blood immune signature of response to PD-1 blockade in classical Hodgkin lymphoma. Points the paper makes about the study in general: Baseline diversity similar to that of newly diagnosed patients was observed in trial patients achieving complete response, whereas significantly lower diversity was observed in partial responders and progressors. By C4D1, a significant rise was seen in CD4+ TCR diversity but not in CD8+ TCR diversity (p=0.0027 vs p=0.16), and the rise was most apparent among complete responders (p=0.02). The study was limited to a single clinical trial cohort, and causes of repertoire differences, possibly disease activity or prior therapy, remained undefined. Patients starting nivolumab less than 1 year after ASCT had lower diversity and were excluded from later analyses to avoid confounding by immune reconstitution. Baseline TCR diversity was reported as lower in newly diagnosed patients than in healthy donors, and lower still in relapsed/refractory patients.

The time point label here, explained by the study, means: cycle 4 day 1 (C4D1), after less than seven weeks of nivolumab. Every trial patient had relapsed following autologous stem cell transplantation, and prior brentuximab vedotin exposure was what differed among cohorts A, B and C. A total of 56 patients with relapsed/refractory classical Hodgkin lymphoma made up the trial cohort, and each patient's best overall response was complete response, partial response or progressive disease. Single-agent nivolumab was administered to trial patients in the multi-cohort phase II CheckMate 205 trial. An independent review committee assessed best overall response by applying the 2007 International Working Group response criteria. PBMCs from the trial were collected at three points: immediately before nivolumab initiation (C1D1), and during therapy at cycle 2 day 1 and cycle 4 day 1. Peripheral blood was collected in 8 mL Vacutainer Cell Preparation Tubes, from which PBMCs were isolated by centrifugation and then cryopreserved.

CDR1 and CDR2 are drawn from the germline V gene: SQVTM, ANQGSEA. V sheds 4 bases and J sheds 4 bases, leaving 22 bases between their ends. The CDR3 goes from the cysteine to the phenylalanine over 16 residues. Only CDR3 DNA remains: 48 bases, in frame from the first base. The Qiagen DNeasy kit was used to extract genomic DNA from unsorted PBMCs and from the negatively selected CD4+ and CD8+ fractions. TCR beta CDR3 regions were amplified by immunoSEQ multiplex PCR using primers annealing to V and J segments. Amplification bias was minimized using a synthetic immune receptor repertoire, and residual bias was removed computationally after sequencing. Under the source paper's analysis protocol: Custom Python scripts were used to quantify repertoire diversity as the Shannon entropy index. Unsorted, CD4+ and CD8+ repertoires were analyzed separately, except for combined analyses in which CD4+ and CD8+ sequences were merged in silico. A clone counted as expanded when the clone's frequency after treatment rose at least 2-fold relative to C1D1, and clones undetected at baseline were given a pseudocount of 0.5. Singleton clones were defined as clones with 0 or 1 copy at C1D1, and non-singleton clones were defined as clones with 2 or more copies. By matching protein sequences in sorted samples from the same patient, clones expanded in unsorted samples were annotated as CD4+, CD8+ or unknown. Diversity changes from C1D1 to C4D1 were tested in paired samples using Wilcoxon tests. TCRdb obtained this table from immuneACCESS and retained in-frame rearrangements with V and J assigned. These tables miss some clones; where compared with another copy, unresolved V genes account for less than half of the shortfall, and the remainder is unexplained. V and J calls and clone size are copied from that table; D and trimming were computed from the DNA. This sample has 50,000 or so clones in its table, and about 89% of those were observed once. The ten top clones hold roughly 7% of the sample.

Comment on this clone: No cognate antigen has been identified for it. Base quality data are lacking; no much larger clone is found one base away.

The receptor comes from a human donor with classical Hodgkin lymphoma. Sequenced material: peripheral blood mononuclear cells (PBMCs), taken before the fourth cycle of nivolumab. The sequence joins TRBV29-1 to TRBJ2-5; no confident D gene assignment can be made. The DNA sequence follows: TGCAGCGTTGGGTACTCGGCACAGTCAATATTAGAGACCCAGTACTTC. Its amino acids are CSVGYSAQSILETQYF. With all but the CDR3 taken from the reference TRBV29-1 and TRBJ2-5 genes, the full variable domain is: SAVISQKPSRDICQRGTSLTIQCQVDSQVTMMFWYRQQPGQSLTLIATANQGSEATYESGFVIDKFPISRPNLTFSTLTVSNMSPEDSSIYLCSVGYSAQSILETQYFGPGTRLLVL.